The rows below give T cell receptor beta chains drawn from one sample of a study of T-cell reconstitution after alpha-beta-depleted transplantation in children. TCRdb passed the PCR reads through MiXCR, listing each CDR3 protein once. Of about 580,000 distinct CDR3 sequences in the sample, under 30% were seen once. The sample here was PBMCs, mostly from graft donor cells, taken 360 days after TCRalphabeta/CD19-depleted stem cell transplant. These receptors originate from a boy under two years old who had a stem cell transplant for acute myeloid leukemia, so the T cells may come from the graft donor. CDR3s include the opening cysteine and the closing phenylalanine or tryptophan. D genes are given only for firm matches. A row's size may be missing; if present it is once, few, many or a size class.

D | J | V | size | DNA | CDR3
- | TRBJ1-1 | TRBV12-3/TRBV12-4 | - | TGTGCCAGCAGTTTACTTTCAGGGCCTGAAGCTTTCTTT | CASSLLSGPEAFF
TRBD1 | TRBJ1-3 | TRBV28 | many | TGTGCCAGCAGTTCTACAGGGGCTCCCTTAAACACCATATATTTT | CASSSTGAPLNTIYF
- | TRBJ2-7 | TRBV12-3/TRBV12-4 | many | TGTGCCAGCAGTTCCGGCCTTCTTTCCTACGAGCAGTACTTC | CASSSGLLSYEQYF
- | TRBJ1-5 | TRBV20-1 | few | TGCAGTGCTCACCTAGGGGTACTCAATCAGCCCCAGCATTTT | CSAHLGVLNQPQHF
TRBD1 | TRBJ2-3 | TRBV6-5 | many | TGTGCCAGCAGTCCCAGGGGGAGAACCACAGATACGCAGTATTTT | CASSPRGRTTDTQYF
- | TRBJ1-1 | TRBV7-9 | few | TGTGCCAGCAGCTTAGCCGGGGTCACTGAAGCTTTCTTT | CASSLAGVTEAFF
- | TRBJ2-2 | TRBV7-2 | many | TGTGCCAGCAGCTTAGTCCCGTCGAACACCGGGGAGCTGTTTTTT | CASSLVPSNTGELFF
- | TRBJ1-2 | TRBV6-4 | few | TGTGCCAGCAGTGAGAGGAGAGGCTATGGCTACACCTTC | CASSERRGYGYTF
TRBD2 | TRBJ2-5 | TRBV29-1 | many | TGCAGCGGTAGCGGGGGAAACCAAGAGACCCAGTACTTC | CSGSGGNQETQYF
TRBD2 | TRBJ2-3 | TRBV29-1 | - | TGCAGCGGGGGGACTAGCGGGGGGGCAGATACGCAGTATTTT | CSGGTSGGADTQYF
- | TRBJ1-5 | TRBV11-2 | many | TGTGCCAGCAGCTTAGGGTGGGGATCCAATCAGCCCCAGCATTTT | CASSLGWGSNQPQHF
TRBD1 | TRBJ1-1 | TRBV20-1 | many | TGCAGTGCTAGAGATAGGGGCCGACAGGGTCGGGTAGCTTTCTTT | CSARDRGRQGRVAFF
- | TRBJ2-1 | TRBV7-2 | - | TGTGCCAGCAGCTTAGAAGTAGGGCGCAATGAGCAGTTCTTC | CASSLEVGRNEQFF
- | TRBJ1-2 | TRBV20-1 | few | TGCAGTGCTAGAGATCAGCTCTCGGCTCCCCTTCTTTTCGGCTACACCTTC | CSARDQLSAPLLFGYTF
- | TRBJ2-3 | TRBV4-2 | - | TGTGCCAGCAGCGCAGGAGGATTAGCCGCAGATACGCAGTATTTT | CASSAGGLAADTQYF
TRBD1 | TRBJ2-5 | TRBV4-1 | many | TGCGCCAGCAGCCACGACAGGGAAGAGACCCAGTACTTC | CASSHDREETQYF
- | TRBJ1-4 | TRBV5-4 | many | TGTGCCAGCAGCTTGGCAGGGAGGTCGGATGAAAAACTGTTTTTT | CASSLAGRSDEKLFF
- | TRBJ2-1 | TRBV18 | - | TGTGCCAGCTCACCAATATCCAGGGACAATGAGCAGTTCTTC | CASSPISRDNEQFF
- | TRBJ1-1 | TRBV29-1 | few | TGCAGCGCAGGTGGAGACGGGGGATGGGAAACTGAAGCTTTCTTT | CSAGGDGGWETEAFF
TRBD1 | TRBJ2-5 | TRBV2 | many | TGTGCCAGCAGTGGACAGGGGGGGAAGGAGACCCAGTACTTC | CASSGQGGKETQYF
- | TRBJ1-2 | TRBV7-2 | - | TGTGCCAGCAGTCGGAGAGCGCTCGGAGGGGCGAGAGGGTATGGCTACACCTTC | CASSRRALGGARGYGYTF
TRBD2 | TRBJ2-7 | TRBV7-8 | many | TGTGCCAGCAGCTTATGGCCCGGGAGCGGGGGATCCTACGAGCAGTACTTC | CASSLWPGSGGSYEQYF
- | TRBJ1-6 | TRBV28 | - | TGTGCCAGCAGTTTAAGGGCCAAGAATTCACCCCTCCACTTT | CASSLRAKNSPLHF
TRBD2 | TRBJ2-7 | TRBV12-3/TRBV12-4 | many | TGTGCCAGCAGTCCTGGCTCTAGCGGGGGGCCCTACGAGCAGTACTTC | CASSPGSSGGPYEQYF
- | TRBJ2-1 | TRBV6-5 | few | TGTGCCAGCAGTTACTCATCTAGCAGCGAGCAGTTCTTC | CASSYSSSSEQFF
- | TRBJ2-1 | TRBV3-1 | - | TGTGCCAGCAGCAACGGGGATCAGGGGAATGAGCAGTTCTTC | CASSNGDQGNEQFF
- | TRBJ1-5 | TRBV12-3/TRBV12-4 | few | TGTGCCAGCAGTTTCGGGTTGCAGGAGCATCAGCCCCAGCATTTT | CASSFGLQEHQPQHF
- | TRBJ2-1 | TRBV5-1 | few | TGCGCCAGCAGCTTGTCAGCGACCCTAGAGCAGTTCTTC | CASSLSATLEQFF
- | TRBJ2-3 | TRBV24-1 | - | TGTGCCACCAGTGATACCTTAAGAGATACGCAGTATTTT | CATSDTLRDTQYF
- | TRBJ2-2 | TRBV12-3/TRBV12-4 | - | TGTGCCAGCATTGGTAGGGGTGGAACCGGGGAGCTGTTTTTT | CASIGRGGTGELFF
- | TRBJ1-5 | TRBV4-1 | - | TGCGCCAGCAGCCAAGGAGGACAGTATAGCAATCAGCCCCAGCATTTT | CASSQGGQYSNQPQHF
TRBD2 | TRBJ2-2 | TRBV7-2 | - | TGTGCCAGCAGCTATCACGGGGGGGCTATCGGGGAGCTGTTTTTT | CASSYHGGAIGELFF
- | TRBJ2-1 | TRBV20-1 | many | TGCAGTGCCACGCGCATCCGGACGGTTGAGCAGTTCTTC | CSATRIRTVEQFF
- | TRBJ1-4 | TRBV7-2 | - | TGTGCCAGCAGCGCCGGGGCCAATCGGGAACTGTTTTTT | CASSAGANRELFF
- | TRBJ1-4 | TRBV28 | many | TGTGCCAGCAGTTTTCCCCCTCCGGGGGCAAGTGAAAAACTGTTTTTT | CASSFPPPGASEKLFF
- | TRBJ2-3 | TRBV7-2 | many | TGTGCCAGCAGCCCTGGGCGGTACCTCGTCACAGATACGCAGTATTTT | CASSPGRYLVTDTQYF
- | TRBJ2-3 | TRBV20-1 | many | TGCAGTGCTAGAAATGAGCGCACAGATACGCAGTATTTT | CSARNERTDTQYF
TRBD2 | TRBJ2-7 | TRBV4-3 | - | TGCGCCAGCAGTGCGACTAGCGGCTACGAGCAGTACTTC | CASSATSGYEQYF
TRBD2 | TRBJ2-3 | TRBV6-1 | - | TGTGCCAGCAGTAGCGGGGGGGTCCTCACACCTGCAGATACGCAGTATTTT | CASSSGGVLTPADTQYF
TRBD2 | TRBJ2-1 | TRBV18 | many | TGTGCCAGCTCACCACGGACGGGAGGGAAGGCCTACAATGAGCAGTTCTTC | CASSPRTGGKAYNEQFF
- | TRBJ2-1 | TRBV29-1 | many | TGCAGCGTTAGCGATGAGCAGTTCTTC | CSVSDEQFF
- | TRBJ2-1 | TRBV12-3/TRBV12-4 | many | TGTGCCAGCAGTTTTAGAGAGCAGTTCTTC | CASSFREQFF
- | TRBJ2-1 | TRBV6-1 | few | TGTGCCAGCAGTGACGAGGGACCCTACAATGAGCAGTTCTTC | CASSDEGPYNEQFF
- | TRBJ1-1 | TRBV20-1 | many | TGCAGTGCTAGAGCCGCACGGCTGTCGAACACTGAAGCTTTCTTT | CSARAARLSNTEAFF
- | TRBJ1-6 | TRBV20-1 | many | TGCAGTGCTAGAGGGGACGGGTTATTGTCACCCCTCCACTTT | CSARGDGLLSPLHF